This note documents a single T cell receptor (beta chain) sequence. Antigen: not known. This sample is part of a study of T-cell memory formation after mild COVID-19. Overall study findings and caveats: Day 37-peaking second-wave clones had unconfirmed SARS-CoV-2 specificity.

The length of the CDR3 is 15 residues. The germline CDR1 and CDR2 sequences are DFQATT and SNEGSKA (reference sequence). The V gene lost 3 bases and the J gene lost 2 bases, with 14 bases spanning the gap. TCRdb ran MiXCR on the 5' RACE reads and lists one entry per CDR3 protein. The data show approximately 260,000 distinct CDR3 sequences, under 20% seen once. The clonotype originates from a young man who had mild COVID-19 (a few samples of this study predate the infection). Cell type and time point are not known. The sample was PBMCs or a T cell subset sorted from them (not recorded which). V and J are TRBV20-1 and TRBJ2-1, with D tentatively TRBD2 (7 bases). CDR3 protein: CSARKAGGPYNEQFF. In nucleotides, the CDR3 is TGCAGTGCTAGGAAGGCCGGGGGGCCCTACAATGAGCAGTTCTTC.